This is a list of T cell receptor beta chains from one sample in a study of beta chain features in type 1 diabetes. Sequencing used immunoSEQ multiplex PCR; TCRdb keeps in-frame clones, though not all of them. Here the sample spans approximately 330,000 clones, 11% being singletons. Material: naive CD4+ T cells from blood. These receptors all stem from a woman under 40 in good health. The CDR3 runs from the conserved cysteine through the conserved F or W. D genes are given only for firm matches. A clone size is listed for some rows: how often the clone was seen (once, few, many), or a class if it is expanded.

clone size	D gene	V gene	J gene	CDR3 protein	CDR3 DNA
few	TRBD1	TRBV27	TRBJ1-1	CASSPGQGNEAFF	TGTGCCAGCAGTCCGGGACAGGGAAATGAAGCTTTCTTT
few	TRBD1	TRBV6-6	TRBJ2-7	CASSSGTGGTYEQYF	TGTGCCAGCAGTTCCGGGACAGGGGGCACCTACGAGCAGTACTTC
NA	TRBD2	TRBV29-1	TRBJ2-1	CSWGLAGASNEQFF	TGCAGCTGGGGACTAGCGGGAGCATCAAATGAGCAGTTCTTC
few	TRBD2	TRBV30	TRBJ2-1	CAWSVQGGSGIEQFF	TGTGCCTGGAGTGTACAAGGCGGGAGCGGAATTGAGCAGTTCTTC
few	NA	TRBV5-5	TRBJ1-1	CASSLIRDTEEAFF	TGTGCCAGCAGCCTAATCCGGGACACCGAGGAAGCTTTCTTT
few	NA	TRBV7-9	TRBJ1-4	CASSLLSLLRASNEKLFF	TGTGCCAGCAGCTTATTATCGCTTTTGAGGGCCTCTAATGAAAAACTGTTTTTT
few	TRBD2	TRBV18	TRBJ2-7	CASSPPLAGVYEQYF	TGTGCCAGCTCACCACCCCTAGCGGGAGTGTACGAGCAGTACTTC
NA	TRBD2	TRBV7-2	TRBJ2-1	CASSNRGLAGPNEQFF	TGTGCCAGCAGCAATCGGGGACTAGCGGGACCCAATGAGCAGTTCTTC
NA	TRBD1	TRBV6-6	TRBJ1-5	CASTSGQGGNQPQHF	TGTGCCAGCACCTCCGGGCAGGGGGGCAATCAGCCCCAGCATTTT
NA	NA	TRBV18	TRBJ2-7	CASSQGGAFSYEQYF	TGTGCCAGCTCACAGGGCGGGGCCTTCTCCTACGAGCAGTACTTC